What follows describes a single T cell receptor beta chain. The data were obtained in a study of molecular identifiers for immune sequencing clone quantification. This CDR3 spans 11 amino acids. V shed 9 bases and J shed 4 bases, with 10 bases lying between them. Germline CDR1 SGDLS, CDR2 YYNGEE. Listed TCR primers, together with previously described methods, were used for the bulk TCR libraries. TCRdb used MiXCR to reprocess the PCR reads, holding one entry per CDR3 protein. This sample has around 300,000 distinct CDR3 sequences, with roughly a quarter found just once. The clonotype comes from a human donor in good health. Some libraries in this study had Jurkat cell RNA spiked in. The chain combines TRBV9 with TRBJ1-2; D uncertain. The sample consisted of naive CD8+ T cells from blood, with Jurkat cell RNA spiked in. Subset specified: FACS-sorted CD8+CD4-CCR7+CD45RA+ naive T cells. CDR3 amino acids: CATQYGYGYTF. The CDR3, as DNA: TGTGCCACCCAATACGGCTATGGCTACACCTTC. Using reference TRBV9 and TRBJ1-2 for the parts outside the CDR3, the full variable domain is DSGVTQTPKHLITATGQRVTLRCSPRSGDLSVYWYQQSLDQGLQFLIQYYNGEERAKGNILERFSAQQFPDLHSELNLSSLELGDSALYFCATQYGYGYTFGSGTRLTVV.